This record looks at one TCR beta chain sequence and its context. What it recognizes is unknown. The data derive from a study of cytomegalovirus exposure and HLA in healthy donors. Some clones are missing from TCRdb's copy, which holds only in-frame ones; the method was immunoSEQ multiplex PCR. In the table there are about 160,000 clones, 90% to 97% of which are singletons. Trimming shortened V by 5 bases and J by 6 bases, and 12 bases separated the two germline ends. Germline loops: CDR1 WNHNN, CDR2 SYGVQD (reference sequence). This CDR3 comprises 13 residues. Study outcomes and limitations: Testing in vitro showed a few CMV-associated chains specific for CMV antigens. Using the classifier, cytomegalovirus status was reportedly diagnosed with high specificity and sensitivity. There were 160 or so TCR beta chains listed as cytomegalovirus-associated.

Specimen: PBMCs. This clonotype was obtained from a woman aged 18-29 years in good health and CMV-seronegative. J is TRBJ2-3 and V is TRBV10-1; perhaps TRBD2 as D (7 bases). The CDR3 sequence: CASSRGATDTQYF. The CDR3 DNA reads TGCGCCAGCAGTCGGGGGGCAACGGATACGCAGTATTTT.